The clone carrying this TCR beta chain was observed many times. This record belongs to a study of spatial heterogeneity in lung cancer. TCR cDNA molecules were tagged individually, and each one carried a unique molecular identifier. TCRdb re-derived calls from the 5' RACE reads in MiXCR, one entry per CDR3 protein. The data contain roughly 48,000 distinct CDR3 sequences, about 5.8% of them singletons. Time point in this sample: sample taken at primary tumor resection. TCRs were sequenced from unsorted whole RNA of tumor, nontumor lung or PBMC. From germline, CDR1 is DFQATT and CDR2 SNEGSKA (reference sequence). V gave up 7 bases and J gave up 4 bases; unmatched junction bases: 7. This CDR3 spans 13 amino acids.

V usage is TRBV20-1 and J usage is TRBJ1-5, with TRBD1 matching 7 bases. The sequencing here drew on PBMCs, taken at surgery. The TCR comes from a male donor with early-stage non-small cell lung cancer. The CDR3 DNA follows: TGCAGTGGGGGGTCAGGGGGTAATCAGCCCCAGCATTTT. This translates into CSGGSGGNQPQHF.